This T cell receptor (beta chain) was captured in a study of T cells in Graves' hyperthyroidism and ophthalmopathy. Findings of the study overall: Researchers found most expanded thyroid clonotypes above 0.001 in blood as well.

The sample holds many counts of this clonotype. What it binds is unknown. Germline CDR1 reads MNHNS; CDR2 reads SASEGT. This CDR3 comprises 14 residues. With 11 bases clipped from V and 7 bases from J, the junction kept 11 bases outside the gene matches. Orbital computed tomography, thyroid ultrasound, serum thyroxine and TRAb, and clinical symptoms together informed the diagnoses. This blood was taken when hyperthyroidism was first diagnosed, before any ophthalmopathy symptoms existed. The PBMCs studied were ones that came from roughly 9.1 ml fresh peripheral blood. The investigators amplified TCR beta CDR3 regions from RNA transcripts. TCR CDR3 regions were first amplified by RT-PCR with HTBI primers. TCRdb re-called the multiplex PCR reads through MiXCR, storing one row per CDR3 protein. The data hold around 380,000 distinct CDR3 sequences, with 13% observed a single time.

The sample taken for sequencing was blood. The gene calls are TRBV6-1 and TRBJ2-1; TRBD2 aligns across 10 bases. The TCR sequence derives from a man aged 25-45 years with Graves' hyperthyroidism that later progressed to Graves' ophthalmopathy. Written as DNA, the CDR3 is TGTGCCGGGAGACTAGCGGGCTACAAGAATGAGCAGTTCTTC. Protein product: CAGRLAGYKNEQFF.